The subject of this entry is one T cell receptor (beta chain). Method: immunoSEQ multiplex PCR; TCRdb's copy keeps in-frame clones and lacks some. The sample holds just over 150,000 clones, 70% to 90% seen once. Germline CDR1 is LGHNA and CDR2 is YSLEER. V was shortened by 0 bases and J by 4 bases, with 10 bases between the two germline ends. The CDR3 spans 15 residues. This entry is derived from a study of blood T cell repertoires in COVID-19. Study details: Spain, Italy and the United States supplied samples that represented acute and convalescent COVID-19.

Sample: peripheral blood. This clonotype originated in a woman in her 70s with acute or convalescent COVID-19. The V and J genes are TRBV4-3 and TRBJ1-3; D might be TRBD1 (5 bases). CDR3 nucleotide sequence: TGCGCCAGCAGCCAAGACACAGGTTCCGGAAACACCATATATTTT. Translation: CASSQDTGSGNTIYF.